A single sample gave rise to the 11 T cell receptor beta chains below, sequenced in a study of cytomegalovirus exposure and HLA in healthy donors. Use of 60 Vbeta and 13 Jbeta primers characterized the PCR. This table comes from immunoSEQ multiplex PCR, and its TCRdb copy is limited to in-frame clones, with some not included. The sample shows approximately 170,000 clones, around 65% of them seen only once. Sequenced: PBMCs. These TCRs come from a woman aged 40 to 50 in good health and CMV-seropositive.

This clone was observed a handful of times. The chain links TRBV10-3 to TRBJ1-1; D call uncertain. V lost 0 bases and J 2 bases, leaving 13 bases between the germline ends. This CDR3 has 16 amino acids. Germline loops: CDR1 ENHRY, CDR2 SYGVKD. The DNA for the CDR3 is TGTGCCATCAGTGAGTCGATTATAACTTCCAACACTGAAGCTTTCTTT. The encoded protein is CAISESIITSNTEAFF.

This rearrangement joins TRBV5-3 to TRBJ2-7; 9 bases fit TRBD1. TRBV5-3 is reported as an ORF; its role is uncertain. Losses at the gene ends were 4 bases for V and 5 bases for J; bases not matched to a gene: 13. The CDR3 length is 16 residues. The CDR3 DNA reads TGTGCCAGAAGCACCCCCCGGGACAGGGTCAACCACGAGCAGTACTTC. It codes for CARSTPRDRVNHEQYF.

The chain uses TRBV19 and TRBJ2-3, with D unclear. The CDR3 has 14 residues. V lost 1 base, J lost 5 bases, and 10 bases lay in between. Germline V gives CDR1 LNHDA, CDR2 SQIVND (reference sequence). The CDR3 is CASSIGTQVDTQYF. CDR3 in DNA: TGTGCCAGTAGTATAGGAACCCAGGTAGATACGCAGTATTTT.

This clone was found a few times. The chain has TRBV6-1 and TRBJ2-7; 9 nucleotides match TRBD1. The germline CDR1 and CDR2 sequences are MNHNS and SASEGT. This CDR3 is 15 amino acids long. Unmatched junction bases numbered 9, after V lost 6 bases and J lost 3 bases. The CDR3 DNA reads TGTGCCAGCAGCCGGACAGGGGAGGGGGGCTACGAGCAGTACTTC. It translates to CASSRTGEGGYEQYF.

The V call is TRBV6-1, the J call TRBJ1-1, with 11 bases fitting TRBD1. The V segment lost 10 bases and the J segment 4 bases; nucleotides outside the gene matches: 8. CDR1 MNHNS and CDR2 SASEGT come from the germline V gene. There are 14 residues in the CDR3. The CDR3: CATQGQGAVTEAFF. The CDR3 coding sequence is TGTGCCACTCAAGGACAGGGGGCAGTCACTGAAGCTTTCTTT.

This sequence joins TRBV21-1 and TRBJ2-5; TRBD2 is the table's D call and was not checked against the DNA. TRBV21-1 is designated a pseudogene. This CDR3 is 13 amino acids long. The CDR3 coding sequence is TGTGCCAGCGGCAGGGGACTTATCGAGACCCAGTACTTC. It encodes CASGRGLIETQYF.

The chain is built from TRBV29-1 and TRBJ2-3; D is possibly TRBD2 (5 bases). The CDR3 length is 13 residues. The V gene lost 2 bases and the J gene lost 6 bases, with 12 bases spanning the gap. Germline CDR1 is SQVTM and CDR2 is ANQGSEA. The CDR3 loop is CSVESVSGDTQYF. CDR3 coding DNA: TGCAGCGTTGAATCGGTTTCGGGGGATACGCAGTATTTT.

This chain uses TRBV5-6 with TRBJ2-7; no definite D call. CDR3 length: 15 residues. The ends were cut back, 3 bases at V and 1 base at J, with 14 bases in the middle. The germline CDR1 and CDR2 sequences are SGHDT and YYEEEE. CDR3 nucleotide sequence: TGTGCCAGCAGCTCCATTGACACTCGTTCCTACGAGCAGTACTTC. Encoded protein: CASSSIDTRSYEQYF.

V gene TRBV7-3 combines with J gene TRBJ2-1; 10 bases line up with TRBD2. The V gene's germline CDR1 is SGHTA and CDR2 FQGTGA. J lost 8 bases, V lost 0 bases, and 7 bases had no gene match. The CDR3 is 16 residues long. CDR3 bases: TGTGCCAGCAGCTTAACCTCTCCTAGCGGGAGCCATGAGCAGTTCTTC. Translating it yields CASSLTSPSGSHEQFF. The full variable domain, in which reference TRBV7-3 and TRBJ2-1 provide the parts outside the CDR3, is GAGVSQTPSNKVTEKGKYVELRCDPISGHTALYWYRQSLGQGPEFLIYFQGTGAADDSGLPNDRFFAVRPEGSVSTLKIQRTERGDSAVYLCASSLTSPSGSHEQFFGPGTRLTVL.

The chain carries TRBV18 and TRBJ1-1; D may be TRBD1 (6 bases). This CDR3 has 14 residues. CDR1 KGHSH and CDR2 LQKENI come from the germline V gene. Trimming pared 2 bases from V and 4 bases from J, leaving 11 bases between. The CDR3 spells CASSPDRTGTEAFF. In DNA, the CDR3 is TGTGCCAGCTCACCAGACAGGACGGGCACTGAAGCTTTCTTT.

The CDR3 reads CSVAGWLAGSYEQYF. In DNA form, the CDR3 reads TGCAGCGTTGCCGGATGGCTAGCGGGATCTTACGAGCAGTACTTC. The chain uses TRBV29-1 and TRBJ2-7, with TRBD2 identical over 9 bases. Trimming took 4 bases from V and 4 from J; bases not matched to a gene: 11. Germline assignment: CDR1 SQVTM and CDR2 ANQGSEA. The CDR3 is 15 residues long.